Listed here is a single T cell receptor (beta chain). The run of the v3.0 immunoSEQ assay was at survey level. Measured with immunoSEQ multiplex PCR; TCRdb has only the in-frame clones, and not every one. Here the sample spans roughly 28,000 clones, about 96% being singletons. V was pared by 5 bases and J by 2 bases, with 6 bases between. The CDR3 extends over 12 amino acids. Germline V gene sequence: CDR1 MNHEY, CDR2 SVGAGI. The sample originates from a study of long-term antiretroviral therapy in people with HIV. The chain is built from TRBV6-5 and TRBJ1-2, with D unclear. The clonotype comes from a man aged 25-45 years with HIV. Material: unsorted PBMCs, obtained 5.3 years after starting antiretroviral therapy. The CDR3 loop reads CASSRTNYGYTF. The CDR3 DNA reads as TGTGCCAGCAGTCGAACCAACTATGGCTACACCTTC.